This passage covers 24 T cell receptor beta chains from one sample sequenced in a study of blood T cell repertoires in COVID-19. Sequenced by immunoSEQ multiplex PCR; TCRdb stores in-frame clones only, minus some. This repertoire shows around 230,000 clones, about 88% found once; its top ten account for approximately 2.7%. The sample taken for sequencing was PBMCs or T cells enriched from blood (not recorded which). These receptors originate from a woman aged 25 to 39 who had recovered from COVID-19.

This clone showed up just once. This chain joins TRBV25-1 and TRBJ1-6; D is uncertain. Germline CDR1 is MGHDK and CDR2 is SYGVNS. Trimming pared 5 bases from V and 7 bases from J, leaving 6 bases between. There are 12 residues in the CDR3. The CDR3 here is CASSSPNSPLHF. The CDR3 nucleotides are TGTGCCAGCAGTTCCCCAAATTCACCCCTCCACTTT.

This sequence joins TRBV10-3 and TRBJ1-1; D ambiguous. CDR1 ENHRY and CDR2 SYGVKD come from the germline V gene. This CDR3 has 14 residues. Deletions cut 2 bases from V and 6 bases from J, with 13 bases between. As DNA, the CDR3 is TGTGCCATCAGTGAGGGGCAGGTTGACGCTGAAGCTTTCTTT. Translated: CAISEGQVDAEAFF.

This clone was counted between two and nine times. This chain connects TRBV11-3 to TRBJ2-2; weak D call: TRBD2 (6 bases). V lost 4 bases and J 6 bases, leaving 12 bases between the germline ends. The length of the CDR3 is 14 residues. Germline V lookup: CDR1 SGHNT, CDR2 YENEEA. The DNA of the CDR3 is TGTGCCAGCAGCTCGAGACTAGGAGCCGGGGAGCTGTTTTTT. Translated: CASSSRLGAGELFF.

The chain recombines TRBV5-1 with TRBJ2-7; 14 positions match TRBD2. Losses at the gene ends were 3 bases for V and 0 bases for J; bases not matched to a gene: 5. The CDR3 consists of 17 residues. Germline loops: CDR1 SGHRS, CDR2 YFSETQ. The CDR3 loop is CASSSGLAGAYSYEQYF. DNA of the CDR3: TGCGCCAGCAGCTCGGGACTAGCGGGGGCCTACTCCTACGAGCAGTACTTC.

The CDR3 sequence: CASSPGAIWANVLTF. The DNA of the CDR3 is TGTGCCAGCAGTCCAGGGGCTATATGGGCCAACGTCCTGACTTTC. This chain links TRBV2 with TRBJ2-6; possibly TRBD1 for D (6 bases). The length of the CDR3 is 15 residues. The V and J ends lost 5 bases and 5 bases respectively, with 13 bases between them. The germline V gene has CDR1 SNHLY and CDR2 FYNNEI. The full variable domain, rest sourced from reference TRBV2 and TRBJ2-6, is EPEVTQTPSHQVTQMGQEVILRCVPISNHLYFYWYRQILGQKVEFLVSFYNNEISEKSEIFDDQFSVERPDGSNFTLKIRSTKLEDSAMYFCASSPGAIWANVLTFGAGSRLTVL.

The gene calls are TRBV2 and TRBJ2-1; D might be TRBD2 (5 bases). The CDR3 has 16 residues. CDR1 SNHLY and CDR2 FYNNEI come from the germline V gene. V was trimmed by 2 bases and J by 5 bases, leaving 16 bases between them. The CDR3 coding sequence is TGTGCCAGCAGTGAATTCGGGGTCCGGAAAAACAATGAGCAGTTCTTC. The encoded protein is CASSEFGVRKNNEQFF.

The CDR3 loop is CASGGQGNTEAFF. The CDR3 bases are TGTGCCAGCGGGGGACAGGGGAACACTGAAGCTTTCTTT. The chain is built from TRBV6-5 and TRBJ1-1; TRBD1 matches at 9 bases. This CDR3 is built from 13 residues. J lost 1 base, V lost 8 bases, and 2 bases had no gene match. Germline V gene lookup returns CDR1 MNHEY and CDR2 SVGAGI.

V and J are TRBV4-2 and TRBJ1-2; D is undetermined. CDR3 length: 15 amino acids. Germline CDR1 and CDR2: LGHNA and YNFKEQ. Between the trimmed V and J ends, which lost 0 bases and 5 bases, there was a span of 13 bases. CDR3 region: CASSQDAQDPYGYTF. In DNA, the CDR3 is TGTGCCAGCAGCCAAGACGCGCAGGATCCTTATGGCTACACCTTC.

The genes are TRBV4-1 and TRBJ1-1, with D possibly TRBD1 on 6 matching bases. The V end lost 7 bases, the J end lost 4 bases, and 22 bases lay between the germline ends. The CDR3 contains 16 residues. Germline V gene data show CDR1 as MGHRA and CDR2 as YSYEKL. CDR3 nucleotide sequence: TGCGCCAGCACCCCAGGCCGCAGGGCGACAGGCACTGAAGCTTTCTTT. It is translated as CASTPGRRATGTEAFF.

V and J are TRBV4-3 and TRBJ2-1, with TRBD2 matching 10 bases. CDR3 length: 19 amino acids. J was trimmed by 6 bases and V by 1 base; bases with no gene match: 15. From germline, CDR1 is LGHNA and CDR2 YSLEER. CDR3 region: CASSQANEISGGLGNEQFF. The DNA for the CDR3 is TGCGCCAGCAGCCAAGCAAATGAAATTAGCGGGGGGCTTGGCAATGAGCAGTTCTTC.

The V and J genes are TRBV9 and TRBJ2-5, with 9 bases that match TRBD1. V shed 0 bases, J shed 4 bases, and the junction held 4 bases outside the gene matches. There are 15 residues in the CDR3. Germline CDR1 and CDR2: SGDLS and YYNGEE. The CDR3, as DNA: TGTGCCAGCAGCGTAGCTACGGGACAGGGAGAGACCCAGTACTTC. Protein product: CASSVATGQGETQYF.

The chain employs TRBV9 and TRBJ2-1; TRBD2 might be the D (5 bases). V gave up 1 base and J gave up 8 bases, with 13 bases separating them. CDR3 length: 14 residues. Germline V gives CDR1 SGDLS, CDR2 YYNGEE. This CDR3 reads CASSVNGMGDEQFF. The CDR3, as DNA: TGTGCCAGCAGCGTAAATGGGATGGGAGATGAGCAGTTCTTC.

Only one count was recorded for this clone. The chain carries TRBV7-2 and TRBJ2-7; 10 bases match TRBD2. The V gene end was trimmed by 3 bases and the J gene end by 6 bases; junction bases not matched to a gene: 8. The V gene's germline CDR1 is SGHTA and CDR2 FQGNSA. The CDR3 totals 15 residues. The CDR3 reads CASSLERTSGSEQYF. Here the CDR3 DNA reads TGTGCCAGCAGCTTGGAGAGGACTAGCGGTAGCGAGCAGTACTTC.

The chain joins TRBV27 to TRBJ2-6; D remains unclear. The CDR3 contains 11 residues. Germline V gives CDR1 MNHEY, CDR2 SMNVEV (reference sequence). As DNA, the CDR3 is TGTCCTAGGTCTGGGGCCAACGTCCTGACTTTC. This codes for CPRSGANVLTF. The entire variable domain, with the rest obtained from reference TRBV27 and TRBJ2-6, is as follows: EAQVTQNPRYLITVTGKKLTVTCSQNMNHEYMSWYRQDPGLGLRQIYYSMNVEVTDKGDVPEGYKVSRKEKRNFPLILESPSPNQTSLYFCPRSGANVLTFGAGSRLTVL.

The V call is TRBV19, the J call TRBJ2-7, with 8 bases identical to TRBD1. CDR3 length equals 17 residues. CDR1 and CDR2 from the germline V gene are LNHDA and SQIVND (reference sequence). The trim removed 0 bases at V and 6 bases at J, leaving 13 bases unmatched. CDR3 region: CASSIDAKGQGPLEQYF. As DNA, the CDR3 is TGTGCCAGTAGTATAGACGCCAAAGGACAGGGTCCCCTCGAGCAGTACTTC.

Of note for this clone: One end of the junction varies from germline; a read error may be responsible. V is TRBV7-9 and J is TRBJ1-1; 9 nucleotides match TRBD1. Germline V gene data show CDR1 as SEHNR and CDR2 as FQNEAQ (reference sequence). The CDR3 runs 11 residues. CDR3: CASSQQGATLF. Here the CDR3 DNA reads TGTGCCAGCAGCCAACAGGGGGCGACTCTATTT. Full variable domain (rest looked up from reference TRBV7-9 and TRBJ1-1): DTGVSQNPRHKITKRGQNVTFRCDPISEHNRLYWYRQTLGQGPEFLTYFQNEAQLEKSRLLSDRFSAERPKGSFSTLEIQRTEQGDSAMYLCASSQQGATLFGQGTRLTVV.

The rearrangement uses TRBV5-4 and TRBJ2-1; D remains unclear. The CDR3 length is 15 residues. From germline, CDR1 is SGHNT and CDR2 YYREEE (reference sequence). Trimming took 0 bases from V and 6 from J, leaving 13 bases between them. The CDR3 is CASSLALDGTNEQFF. The CDR3 nucleotides are TGTGCCAGCAGCTTGGCCCTAGACGGAACCAATGAGCAGTTCTTC.

The J gene is TRBJ1-5, the V gene TRBV4-1, with TRBD1 matching 9 bases. The CDR3 runs to 19 residues. V dropped 0 bases and J dropped 5; count of bases not matched to a gene: 14. Germline CDR1 is MGHRA and CDR2 is YSYEKL. In DNA, the CDR3 is TGCGCCAGCAGCCAAGATCTGGAGAGATTTAGGACAGGGGATCAGCCCCAGCATTTT. It translates to CASSQDLERFRTGDQPQHF.

The chain uses TRBV7-9 and TRBJ1-2; the D gene is possibly TRBD1 (6 bases). V lost 1 base and J lost 5, with 14 bases in between. Germline loops: CDR1 SEHNR, CDR2 FQNEAQ (reference sequence). The CDR3 loop spans 15 amino acids. The CDR3: CASSLGGGDPYGYTF. The CDR3, as DNA: TGTGCCAGCAGCTTAGGGGGGGGCGACCCTTATGGCTACACCTTC.

In nucleotides, the CDR3 is TGTGCCAGCAGCTTATCTGCGAATGAAAAACTGTTTTTT. The encoded protein is CASSLSANEKLFF. V and J are TRBV7-8 and TRBJ1-4; D is uncertain. Between the trimmed V and J ends, which lost 2 bases and 5 bases, there was a span of 6 bases. The CDR3 has 13 residues. Germline assignment: CDR1 SGHVS and CDR2 FQNEAQ.

This clone was recorded once. This chain connects TRBV19 to TRBJ2-7; 10 bases match TRBD1. Per the germline V gene, CDR1 is LNHDA and CDR2 is SQIVND (reference sequence). J was trimmed by 3 bases and V by 6 bases; bases with no gene match: 8. The CDR3 runs 15 residues. The CDR3 sequence is CASSAGTGDNYEQYF. CDR3 DNA: TGTGCCAGTAGCGCCGGGACAGGGGACAACTACGAGCAGTACTTC.

The chain links TRBV2 to TRBJ1-4; D not resolved. V was clipped by 6 bases and J by 5 bases, with 13 bases between them. This CDR3 is 14 amino acids long. Germline values: CDR1 SNHLY, CDR2 FYNNEI. CDR3 region: CASRVNGANEKLFF. The CDR3 nucleotides read TGTGCCAGCAGGGTTAACGGAGCGAATGAAAAACTGTTTTTT.

The chain links TRBV6-6 to TRBJ2-7; 7 nucleotides line up with TRBD2. Trimming removed 6 bases from V and 5 bases from J; junction bases left unmatched: 13. The germline V gene has CDR1 MNHNY and CDR2 SVGAGI (reference sequence). This CDR3 has 15 amino acids. CDR3: CASSQPGLTLHEQYF. CDR3 DNA sequence: TGTGCCAGCAGCCAACCGGGACTAACTCTCCACGAGCAGTACTTC.

The V gene is TRBV4-1, the J gene TRBJ1-6, with TRBD1 matching over 9 bases. This CDR3 has 15 amino acids. J gave up 8 bases and V 5 bases, and 7 bases lay outside the gene matches. CDR1 is MGHRA, CDR2 YSYEKL, per germline. This chain's CDR3 is CASSSSRTGDSPLHF. For the CDR3, the DNA is TGCGCCAGCAGCTCAAGCAGGACAGGGGATTCACCCCTCCACTTT.